The clone carrying this T cell receptor beta chain was counted between two and nine times. This record comes from a study of blood T cell repertoires in COVID-19. About the research overall: Donors in the United States, Italy and Spain gave samples during acute or convalescent COVID-19. PBMCs, B-cell-depleted T cells, or T cells provided the cDNA or gDNA that made up the material.

Study processing details: Reference gene primers were amplified, and this amplification served to estimate nucleated cell counts. Sequenced by immunoSEQ multiplex PCR; TCRdb stores in-frame clones only, minus some. D and trimming come from the DNA, and the V and J calls and clone size come from that table. The repertoire includes about 74,000 clones, roughly 91% of them detected once, and over 25% sits in the top ten. Input material: peripheral blood. This clonotype was sampled from a woman aged 80 or older with active or convalescent COVID-19.

The DNA of the CDR3 is TGTGCCAGCAGTTTAGGGTGGGGACAAACCGTAACCGGGGAGCTGTTTTTT. Encoded protein: CASSLGWGQTVTGELFF. The chain carries TRBV27 and TRBJ2-2; TRBD1 is a possible D gene (6 bases). Looked up from germline, CDR1 is MNHEY and CDR2 is SMNVEV (reference sequence). V was shortened by 2 bases and J by 5 bases, with 18 bases between the two germline ends. The CDR3 runs to 17 residues.